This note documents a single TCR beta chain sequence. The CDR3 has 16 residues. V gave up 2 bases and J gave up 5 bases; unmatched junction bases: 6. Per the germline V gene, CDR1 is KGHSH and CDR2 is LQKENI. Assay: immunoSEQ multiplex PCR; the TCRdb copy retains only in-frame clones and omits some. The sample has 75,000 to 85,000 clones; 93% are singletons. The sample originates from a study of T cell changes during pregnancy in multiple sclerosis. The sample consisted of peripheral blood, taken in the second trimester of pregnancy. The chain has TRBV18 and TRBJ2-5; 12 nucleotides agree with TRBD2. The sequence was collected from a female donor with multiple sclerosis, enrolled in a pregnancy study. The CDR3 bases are TGTGCCAGCTCACCAACTTGGACTAGCGGGGATGAGACCCAGTACTTC. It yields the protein CASSPTWTSGDETQYF.